This note documents a single T cell receptor beta chain sequence. Its antigen is not known. This entry belongs to a study of cytomegalovirus exposure and HLA in healthy donors. This CDR3 spans 13 amino acids. V lost 1 base and J lost 2, with 7 bases in between. CDR1 is SGHRS, CDR2 YFSETQ, per germline. Libraries were prepared by immunoSEQ multiplex PCR; TCRdb keeps only in-frame clonotypes and omits some of them. The sample records more than 75,000 clones, just under 95% being singletons. Points from the study as a whole: The classifier was said to identify cytomegalovirus status with high specificity and sensitivity. Subsequent analysis revealed that first-cohort TCR clusters tended to co-occur in the roughly 120 validation repertoires. The study recorded around 160 TCR beta chains that were cytomegalovirus-associated.

The receptor comes from a man in his late teens or twenties in good health and CMV-seronegative. The rearrangement links TRBV5-1 to TRBJ2-7; D call uncertain. Material: PBMCs. Written as DNA, the CDR3 is TGCGCCAGCAGCTTGACCCAGGCCTACGAGCAGTACTTC. Translated: CASSLTQAYEQYF.